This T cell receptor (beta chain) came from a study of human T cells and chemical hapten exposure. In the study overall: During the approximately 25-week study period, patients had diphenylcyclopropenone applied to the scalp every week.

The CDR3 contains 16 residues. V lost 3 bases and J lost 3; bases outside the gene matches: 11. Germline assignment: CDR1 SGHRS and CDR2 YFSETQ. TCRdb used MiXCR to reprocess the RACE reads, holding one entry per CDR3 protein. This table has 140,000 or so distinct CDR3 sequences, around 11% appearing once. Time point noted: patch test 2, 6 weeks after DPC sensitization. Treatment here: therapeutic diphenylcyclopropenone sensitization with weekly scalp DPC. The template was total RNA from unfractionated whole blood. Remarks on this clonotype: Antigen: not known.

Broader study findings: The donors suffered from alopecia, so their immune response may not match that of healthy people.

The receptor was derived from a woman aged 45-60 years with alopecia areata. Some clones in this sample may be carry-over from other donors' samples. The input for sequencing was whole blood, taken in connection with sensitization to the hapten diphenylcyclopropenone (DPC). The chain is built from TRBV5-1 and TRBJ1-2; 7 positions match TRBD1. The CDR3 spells CASSSGDRAFDYGYTF. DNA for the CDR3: TGCGCCAGCAGCTCCGGTGACAGGGCCTTCGACTATGGCTACACCTTC.